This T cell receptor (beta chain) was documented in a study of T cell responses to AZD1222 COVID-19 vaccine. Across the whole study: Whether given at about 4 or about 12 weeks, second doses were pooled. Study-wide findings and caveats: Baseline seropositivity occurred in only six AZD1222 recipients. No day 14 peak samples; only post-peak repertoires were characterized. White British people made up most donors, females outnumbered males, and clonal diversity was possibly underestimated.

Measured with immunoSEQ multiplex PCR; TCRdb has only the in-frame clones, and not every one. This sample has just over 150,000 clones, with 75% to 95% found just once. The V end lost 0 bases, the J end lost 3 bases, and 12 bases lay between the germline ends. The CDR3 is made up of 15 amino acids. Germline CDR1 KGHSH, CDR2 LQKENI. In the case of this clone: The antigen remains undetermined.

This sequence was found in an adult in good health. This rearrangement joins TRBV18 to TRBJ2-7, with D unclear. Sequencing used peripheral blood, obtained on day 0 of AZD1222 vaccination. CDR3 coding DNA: TGTGCCAGCTCACCACCGGGTAGTTACGACTACGAGCAGTACTTC. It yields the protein CASSPPGSYDYEQYF.